This T cell receptor (beta chain) was captured by sequencing in a study of glioma-infiltrating T cells. Using RNA template, CDR3s of TCR alpha and beta were amplified with iRepertoire arm-PCR. Using its own MiXCR run on the multiplex PCR reads, TCRdb lists one record per CDR3 protein. The sample has some 180,000 distinct CDR3 sequences, 25% to 35% seen once; the top ten hold 20%. In its sample, this clonotype was seen a few times. Germline CDR1 is KGHSH and CDR2 is LQKENI. The V end was cut by 4 bases, the J end by 3 bases, with 6 bases between. The CDR3 totals 13 residues. This chain links TRBV18 with TRBJ2-2, with a possible D match to TRBD1 (6 bases). The TCR was taken from a human donor with low-grade glioma or glioblastoma, undergoing nonglioma brain surgery, or in good health (not recorded which). Material: glioma tissue, nonneoplastic brain tissue, or PBMCs (not recorded which). This CDR3 is CASSQGDTGELFF. DNA for the CDR3: TGTGCCAGCTCACAGGGGGACACCGGGGAGCTGTTTTTT.